The following is a T cell receptor beta chain sequence with its context. What it recognizes is unknown. The entry originates in a study of T cells in Graves' hyperthyroidism and ophthalmopathy. Study-wide results and limits: Most thyroid clonotypes that were expanded above 0.001 also turned up in blood.

Germline-derived CDR1 and CDR2 are SGDLS and YYNGEE. The CDR3 consists of 18 residues. Trimming took 0 bases from V and 4 from J, leaving 23 bases between them. Using RNA transcripts as the source, TCR beta CDR3 regions were amplified. First-round RT-PCR with HTBI primers amplified the TCR CDR3 region. TCRdb redid the calling of the multiplex PCR reads with MiXCR, one entry per CDR3 protein. The sample holds a few hundred thousand distinct CDR3 sequences, approximately 14% seen once. Diagnostic decisions used clinical symptoms, serum thyroxine and TRAb, thyroid ultrasound and orbital computed tomography.

This receptor was taken from a woman aged 25 to 39 with Graves' hyperthyroidism. This sequence joins TRBV9 and TRBJ2-7, with a weak D call TRBD1 (6 bases). Sequencing input: blood. The CDR3 coding sequence is TGTGCCAGCAGCGTAGCTGCTGCAGGGGCAGTTAATGGGTACGAGCAGTACTTC. It is translated as CASSVAAAGAVNGYEQYF.